Included here is one TCR beta chain sequence, with context. Its antigen is unknown. The sample is drawn from a study of cytomegalovirus exposure and HLA in healthy donors. Study-level findings and limits: While the bulk of TCR sequences proved rare, some public TCRs turned up in many donors.

The germline V gene has CDR1 SGHRS and CDR2 YFSETQ. J gave up 4 bases and V 1 base, and 8 bases lay outside the gene matches. There are 15 residues in the CDR3. Method: immunoSEQ multiplex PCR; TCRdb's copy keeps in-frame clones and lacks some. The data show approximately 160,000 clones, 90% to 97% seen once. Specimen: PBMCs. The rearrangement links TRBV5-1 to TRBJ2-7, with 7 bases aligning to TRBD1. The TCR originated in a woman aged 18-29 years in good health and CMV-seronegative. CDR3 DNA: TGCGCCAGCAGCTTGAAGGGGGCTCCCAAATACGAGCAGTACTTC. Translation: CASSLKGAPKYEQYF. The full variable domain, completed using reference TRBV5-1 and TRBJ2-7, is KAGVTQTPRYLIKTRGQQVTLSCSPISGHRSVSWYQQTPGQGLQFLFEYFSETQRNKGNFPGRFSGRQFSNSRSEMNVSTLELGDSALYLCASSLKGAPKYEQYFGPGTRLTVT.